Sequencing of this T cell receptor (beta chain) was carried out in a study of shared clonotypes between healthy human individuals. Only one count was recorded for this clone. Produced via immunoSEQ multiplex PCR; TCRdb's table is partial and in-frame only. The sample yields millions of clones, approximately 95% seen once. Trimming cost V 2 bases and J 0 bases, with 8 bases left between them. Germline-derived CDR1 and CDR2 are SNHLY and FYNNEI. This CDR3 has 15 residues. CD8 cells classed as naive were CD45RO-negative and positively selected for CCR7, excluding terminally differentiated effector memory CD45RA+ cells.

The sequenced material came from naive CD8+ T cells sorted from blood. The chain couples TRBV2 to TRBJ1-5; the D gene is possibly TRBD1 (5 bases). The sequence was obtained from a man younger than 35 in good health. The CDR3 DNA sequence: TGTGCCAGCAGTGAACGGGGGATTAGCAATCAGCCCCAGCATTTT. Residues: CASSERGISNQPQHF.